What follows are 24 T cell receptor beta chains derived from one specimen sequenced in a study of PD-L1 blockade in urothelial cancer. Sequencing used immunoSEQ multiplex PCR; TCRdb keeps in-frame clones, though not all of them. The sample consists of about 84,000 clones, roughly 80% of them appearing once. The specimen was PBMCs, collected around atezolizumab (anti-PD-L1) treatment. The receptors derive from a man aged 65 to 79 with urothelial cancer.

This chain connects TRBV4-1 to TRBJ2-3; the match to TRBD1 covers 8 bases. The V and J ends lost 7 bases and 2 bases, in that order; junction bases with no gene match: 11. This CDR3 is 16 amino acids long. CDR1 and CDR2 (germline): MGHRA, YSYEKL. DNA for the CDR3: TGCGCCAGCACCGCCAAGACAGGGGTTGTCACAGATACGCAGTATTTT. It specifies CASTAKTGVVTDTQYF.

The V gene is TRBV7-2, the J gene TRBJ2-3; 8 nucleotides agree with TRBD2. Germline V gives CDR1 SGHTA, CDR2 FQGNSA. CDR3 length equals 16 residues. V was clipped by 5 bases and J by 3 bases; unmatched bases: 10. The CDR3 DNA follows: TGTGCCAGCAGCGCAGACATAGCGGGAACGACAGATACGCAGTATTTT. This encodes CASSADIAGTTDTQYF.

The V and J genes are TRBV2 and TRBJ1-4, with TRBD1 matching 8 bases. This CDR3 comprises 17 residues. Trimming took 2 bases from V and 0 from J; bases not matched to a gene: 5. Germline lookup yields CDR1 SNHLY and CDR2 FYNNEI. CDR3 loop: CASSERGTGATNEKLFF. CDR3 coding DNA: TGTGCCAGCAGTGAAAGGGGGACAGGCGCAACTAATGAAAAACTGTTTTTT.

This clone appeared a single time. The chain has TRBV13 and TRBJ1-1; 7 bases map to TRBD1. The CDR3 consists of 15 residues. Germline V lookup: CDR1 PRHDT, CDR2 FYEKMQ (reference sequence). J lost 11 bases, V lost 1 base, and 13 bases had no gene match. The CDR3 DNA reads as TGTGCCAGCAGCTTAGAGGGGCAGGCCCTCAGGGGGGCTTTCTTT. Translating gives CASSLEGQALRGAFF.

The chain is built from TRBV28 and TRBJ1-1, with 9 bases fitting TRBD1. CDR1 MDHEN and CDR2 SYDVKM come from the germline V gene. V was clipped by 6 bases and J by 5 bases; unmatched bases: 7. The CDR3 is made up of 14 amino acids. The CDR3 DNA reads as TGTGCCAGCAGAGCACAGGGGGCGAGGACTGAAGCTTTCTTT. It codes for CASRAQGARTEAFF.

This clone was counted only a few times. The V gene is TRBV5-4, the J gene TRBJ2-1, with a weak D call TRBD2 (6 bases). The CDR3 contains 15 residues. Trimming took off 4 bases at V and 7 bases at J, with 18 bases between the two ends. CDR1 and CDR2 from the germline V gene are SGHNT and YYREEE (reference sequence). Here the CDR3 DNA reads TGTGCCAGCAGCGGCGGGACCACCTCAGAGAATGAGCAGTTCTTC. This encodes CASSGGTTSENEQFF.

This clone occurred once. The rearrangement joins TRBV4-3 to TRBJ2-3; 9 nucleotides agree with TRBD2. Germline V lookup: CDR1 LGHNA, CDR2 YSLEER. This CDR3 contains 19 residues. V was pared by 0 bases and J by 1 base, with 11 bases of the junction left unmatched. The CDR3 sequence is CASSQDRRRGGIGTDTQYF. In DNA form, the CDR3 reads TGCGCCAGCAGCCAAGACCGTCGGCGGGGGGGGATAGGCACAGATACGCAGTATTTT.

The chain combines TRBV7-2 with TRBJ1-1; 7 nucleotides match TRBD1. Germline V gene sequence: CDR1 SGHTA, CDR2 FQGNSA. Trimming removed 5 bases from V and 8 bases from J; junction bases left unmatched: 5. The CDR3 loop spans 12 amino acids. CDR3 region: CASSRTGEEAFF. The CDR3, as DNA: TGTGCCAGCAGCCGGACAGGTGAAGAAGCTTTCTTT.

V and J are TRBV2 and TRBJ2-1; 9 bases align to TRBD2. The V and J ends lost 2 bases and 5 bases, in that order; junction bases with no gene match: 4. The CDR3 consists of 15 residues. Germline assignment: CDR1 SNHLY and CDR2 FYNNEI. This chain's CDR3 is CASSETGLANNEQFF. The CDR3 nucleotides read TGTGCCAGCAGTGAAACTGGACTAGCGAACAATGAGCAGTTCTTC.

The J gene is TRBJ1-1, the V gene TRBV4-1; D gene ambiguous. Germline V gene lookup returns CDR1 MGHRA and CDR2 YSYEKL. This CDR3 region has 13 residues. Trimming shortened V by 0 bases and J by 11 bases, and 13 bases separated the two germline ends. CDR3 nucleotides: TGCGCCAGCAGCCAAGATCGTGGCAGGTGGGCTTTCTTT. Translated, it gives CASSQDRGRWAFF.

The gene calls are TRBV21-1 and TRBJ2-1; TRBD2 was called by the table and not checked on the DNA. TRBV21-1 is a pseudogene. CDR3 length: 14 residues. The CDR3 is CASSSRDWRREQFF. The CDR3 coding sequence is TGTGCCAGCAGCAGCCGGGACTGGCGTCGAGAGCAGTTCTTC.

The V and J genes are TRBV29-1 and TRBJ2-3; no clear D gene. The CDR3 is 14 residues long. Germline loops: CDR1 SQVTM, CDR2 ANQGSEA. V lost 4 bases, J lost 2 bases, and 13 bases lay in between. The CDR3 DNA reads TGCAGCGTTGTGGCAGGCCTTAACACAGATACGCAGTATTTT. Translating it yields CSVVAGLNTDTQYF.

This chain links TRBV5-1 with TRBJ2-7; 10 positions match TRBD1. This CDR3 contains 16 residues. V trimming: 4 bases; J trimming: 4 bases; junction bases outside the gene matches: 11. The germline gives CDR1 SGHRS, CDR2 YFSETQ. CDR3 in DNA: TGCGCCAGCAGCCGTAGACAGGGGGCGTTTCAATACGAGCAGTACTTC. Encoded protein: CASSRRQGAFQYEQYF.

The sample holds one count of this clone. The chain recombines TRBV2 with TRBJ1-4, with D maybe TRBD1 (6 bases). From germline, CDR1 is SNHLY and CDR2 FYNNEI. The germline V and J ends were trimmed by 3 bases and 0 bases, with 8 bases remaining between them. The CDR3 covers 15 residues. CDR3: CASSEDSATNEKLFF. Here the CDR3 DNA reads TGTGCCAGCAGTGAGGACAGTGCAACTAATGAAAAACTGTTTTTT.

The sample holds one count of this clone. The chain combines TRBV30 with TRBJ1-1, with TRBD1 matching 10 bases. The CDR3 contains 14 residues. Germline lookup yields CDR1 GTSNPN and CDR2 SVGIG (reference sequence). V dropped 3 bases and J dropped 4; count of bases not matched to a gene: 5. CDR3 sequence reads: CAWRRRDRGTEAFF. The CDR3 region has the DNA TGTGCCTGGAGACGCCGGGACAGGGGCACTGAAGCTTTCTTT.

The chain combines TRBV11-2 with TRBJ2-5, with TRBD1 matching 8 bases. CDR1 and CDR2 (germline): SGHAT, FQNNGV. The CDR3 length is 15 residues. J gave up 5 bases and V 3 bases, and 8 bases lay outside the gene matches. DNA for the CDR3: TGTGCCAGCAGCTTTGTGGGACAGGCGGGGGAGACCCAGTACTTC. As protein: CASSFVGQAGETQYF.

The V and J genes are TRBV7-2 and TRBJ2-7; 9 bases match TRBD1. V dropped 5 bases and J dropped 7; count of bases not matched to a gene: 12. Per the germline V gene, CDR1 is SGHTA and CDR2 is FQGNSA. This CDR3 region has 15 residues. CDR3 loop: CASSLWTGEIGEQYF. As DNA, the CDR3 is TGTGCCAGCAGCCTATGGACAGGGGAAATTGGGGAGCAGTACTTC.

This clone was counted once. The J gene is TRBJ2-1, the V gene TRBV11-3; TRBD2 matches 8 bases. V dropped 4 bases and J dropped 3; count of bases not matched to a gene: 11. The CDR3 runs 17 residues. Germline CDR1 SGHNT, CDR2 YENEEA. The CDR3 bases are TGTGCCAGCAGCTCCCTCGGGGGGCTAGCGGGCTACAATGAGCAGTTCTTC. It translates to CASSSLGGLAGYNEQFF.

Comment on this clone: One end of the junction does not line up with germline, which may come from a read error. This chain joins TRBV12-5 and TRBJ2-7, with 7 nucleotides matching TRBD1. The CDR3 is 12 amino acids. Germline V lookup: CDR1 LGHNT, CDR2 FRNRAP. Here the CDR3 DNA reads TGTGCTAGTGGTTTGGCCCCCGGGACAGTTACCTTC. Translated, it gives CASGLAPGTVTF.

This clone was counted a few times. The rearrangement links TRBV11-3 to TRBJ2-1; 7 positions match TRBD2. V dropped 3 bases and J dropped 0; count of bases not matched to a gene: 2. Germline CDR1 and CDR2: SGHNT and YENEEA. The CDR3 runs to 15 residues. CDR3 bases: TGTGCCAGCAGCTTCAGCGGGAACTCCTACAATGAGCAGTTCTTC. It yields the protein CASSFSGNSYNEQFF.

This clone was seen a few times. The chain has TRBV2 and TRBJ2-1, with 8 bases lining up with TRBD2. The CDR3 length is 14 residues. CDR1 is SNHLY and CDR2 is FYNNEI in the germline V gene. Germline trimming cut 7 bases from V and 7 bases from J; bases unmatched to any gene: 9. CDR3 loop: CASKKRGSGNEQFF. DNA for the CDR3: TGTGCCAGCAAGAAGCGGGGGTCTGGGAATGAGCAGTTCTTC.

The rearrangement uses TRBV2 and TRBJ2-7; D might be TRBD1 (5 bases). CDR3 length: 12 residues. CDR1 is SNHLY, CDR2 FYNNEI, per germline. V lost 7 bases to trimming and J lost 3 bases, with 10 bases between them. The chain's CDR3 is CASTSDSYEQYF. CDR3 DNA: TGTGCCAGCACCTCCGACAGCTACGAGCAGTACTTC.

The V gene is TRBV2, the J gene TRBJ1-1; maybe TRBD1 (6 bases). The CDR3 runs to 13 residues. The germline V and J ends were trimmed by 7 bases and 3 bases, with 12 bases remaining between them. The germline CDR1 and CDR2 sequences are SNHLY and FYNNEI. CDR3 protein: CASTQRQDTEAFF. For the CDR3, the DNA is TGTGCCAGCACCCAAAGACAGGACACTGAAGCTTTCTTT.

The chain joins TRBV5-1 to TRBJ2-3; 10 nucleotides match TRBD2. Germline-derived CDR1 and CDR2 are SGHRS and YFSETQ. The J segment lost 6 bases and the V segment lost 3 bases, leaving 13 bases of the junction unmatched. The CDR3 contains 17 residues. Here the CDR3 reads CASSSPGLAKSIDTQYF. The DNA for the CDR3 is TGCGCCAGCAGCTCTCCGGGACTAGCGAAATCCATCGATACGCAGTATTTT.